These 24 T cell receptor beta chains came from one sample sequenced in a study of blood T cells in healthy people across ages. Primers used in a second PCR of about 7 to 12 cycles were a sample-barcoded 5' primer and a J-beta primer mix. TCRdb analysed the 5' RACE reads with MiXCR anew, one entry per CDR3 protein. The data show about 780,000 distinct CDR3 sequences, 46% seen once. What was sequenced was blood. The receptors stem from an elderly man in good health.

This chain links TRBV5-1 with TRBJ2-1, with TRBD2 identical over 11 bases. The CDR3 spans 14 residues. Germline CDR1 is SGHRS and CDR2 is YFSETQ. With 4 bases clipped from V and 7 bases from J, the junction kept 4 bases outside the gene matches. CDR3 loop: CASSVGLAENEQFF. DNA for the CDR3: TGCGCCAGCAGCGTGGGACTAGCGGAAAATGAGCAGTTCTTC.

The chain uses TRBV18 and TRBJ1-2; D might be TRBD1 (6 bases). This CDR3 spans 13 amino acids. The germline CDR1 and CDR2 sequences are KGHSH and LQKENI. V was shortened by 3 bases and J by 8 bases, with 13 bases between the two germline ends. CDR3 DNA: TGTGCCAGCTCACCTACAGGGCCCGGGGGCTACACCTTC. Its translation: CASSPTGPGGYTF.

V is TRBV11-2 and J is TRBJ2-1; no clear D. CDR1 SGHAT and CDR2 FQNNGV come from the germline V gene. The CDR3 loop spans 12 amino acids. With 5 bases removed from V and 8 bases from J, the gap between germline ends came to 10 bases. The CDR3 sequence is CASSLLTDEQFF. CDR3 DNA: TGTGCCAGCAGCCTACTTACCGATGAGCAGTTCTTC.

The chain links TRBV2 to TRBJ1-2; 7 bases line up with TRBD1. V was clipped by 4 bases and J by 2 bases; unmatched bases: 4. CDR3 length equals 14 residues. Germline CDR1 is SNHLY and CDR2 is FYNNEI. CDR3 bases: TGTGCCAGCAGTGTAAGGGACAGAAACTATGGCTACACCTTC. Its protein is CASSVRDRNYGYTF.

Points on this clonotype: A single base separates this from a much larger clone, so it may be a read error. CDR3 protein: CSASSLEGTEAFF. The CDR3 nucleotides are TGCAGTGCTAGCAGCCTGGAGGGCACTGAAGCTTTCTTT. The rearrangement uses TRBV20-1 and TRBJ1-1, with D uncertain. There are 13 residues in the CDR3. Germline assignment: CDR1 DFQATT and CDR2 SNEGSKA (reference sequence). With 3 bases removed from V and 4 bases from J, the gap between germline ends came to 12 bases.

In DNA, the CDR3 is TGCGCCAGCAGCTTGGGTTCCACCGGGTCCTACGAGCAGTACTTC. This codes for CASSLGSTGSYEQYF. The chain joins TRBV5-1 to TRBJ2-7; D gene ambiguous. CDR1 is SGHRS, CDR2 YFSETQ, per germline. The CDR3 is made up of 15 amino acids. The V end was cut by 0 bases, the J end by 1 base, with 11 bases between.

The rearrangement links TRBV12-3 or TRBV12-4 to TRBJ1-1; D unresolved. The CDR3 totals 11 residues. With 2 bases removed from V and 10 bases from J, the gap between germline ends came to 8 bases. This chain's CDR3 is CASSLRGPAFF. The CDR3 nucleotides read TGTGCCAGCAGTTTAAGAGGGCCAGCTTTCTTT.

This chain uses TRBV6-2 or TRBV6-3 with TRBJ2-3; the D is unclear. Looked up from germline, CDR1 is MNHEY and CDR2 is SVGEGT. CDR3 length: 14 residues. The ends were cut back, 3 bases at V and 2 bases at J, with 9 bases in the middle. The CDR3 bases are TGTGCCAGCAGTTATGTGATATTCACAGATACGCAGTATTTT. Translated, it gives CASSYVIFTDTQYF.

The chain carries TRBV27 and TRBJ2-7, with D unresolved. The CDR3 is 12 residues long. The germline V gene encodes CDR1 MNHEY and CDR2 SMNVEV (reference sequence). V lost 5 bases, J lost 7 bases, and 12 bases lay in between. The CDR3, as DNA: TGTGCCAGCAGTGCCGCTAGAGCTGAGCAGTACTTC. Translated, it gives CASSAARAEQYF.

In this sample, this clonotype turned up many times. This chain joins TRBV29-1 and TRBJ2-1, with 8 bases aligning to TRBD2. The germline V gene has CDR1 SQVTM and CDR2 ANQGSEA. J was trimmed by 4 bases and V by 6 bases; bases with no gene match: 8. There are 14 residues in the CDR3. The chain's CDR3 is CSVGSGNKYNEQFF. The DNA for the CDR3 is TGCAGCGTAGGTAGCGGGAACAAATACAATGAGCAGTTCTTC.

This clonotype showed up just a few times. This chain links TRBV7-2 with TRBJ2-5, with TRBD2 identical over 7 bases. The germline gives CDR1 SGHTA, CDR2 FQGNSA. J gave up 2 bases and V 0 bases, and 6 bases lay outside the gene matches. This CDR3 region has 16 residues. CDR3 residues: CASSLARNSGQETQYF. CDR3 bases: TGTGCCAGCAGCTTAGCGCGGAATAGCGGGCAAGAGACCCAGTACTTC.

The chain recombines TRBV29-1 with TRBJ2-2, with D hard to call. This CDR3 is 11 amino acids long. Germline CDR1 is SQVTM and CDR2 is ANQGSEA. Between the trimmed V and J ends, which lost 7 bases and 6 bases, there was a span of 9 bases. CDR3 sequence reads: CSAQAPGELFF. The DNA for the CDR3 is TGCAGCGCCCAGGCCCCCGGGGAGCTGTTTTTT.

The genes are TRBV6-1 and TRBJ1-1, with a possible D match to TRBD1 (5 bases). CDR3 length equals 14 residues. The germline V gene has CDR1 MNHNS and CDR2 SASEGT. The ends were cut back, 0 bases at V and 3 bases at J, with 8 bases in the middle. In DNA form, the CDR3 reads TGTGCCAGCAGTGAAGCGTCGACAGACACTGAAGCTTTCTTT. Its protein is CASSEASTDTEAFF.

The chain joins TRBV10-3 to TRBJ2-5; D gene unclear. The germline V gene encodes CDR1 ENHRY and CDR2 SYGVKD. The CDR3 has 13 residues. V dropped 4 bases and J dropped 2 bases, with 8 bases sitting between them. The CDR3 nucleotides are TGTGCCATCAGTGGTGCCCTACAAGAGACCCAGTACTTC. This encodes CAISGALQETQYF.

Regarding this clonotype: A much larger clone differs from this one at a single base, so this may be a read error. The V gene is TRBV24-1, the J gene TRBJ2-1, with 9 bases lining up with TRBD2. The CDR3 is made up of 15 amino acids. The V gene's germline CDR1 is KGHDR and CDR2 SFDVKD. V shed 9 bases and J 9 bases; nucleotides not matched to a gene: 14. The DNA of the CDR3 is TGTGCCACCGGGGCGGTTGCGGGAGGGAAGGTTGAGCAGTTCTTC. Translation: CATGAVAGGKVEQFF.

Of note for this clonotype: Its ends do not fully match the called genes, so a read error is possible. CDR3 region: CASGVGPKDYGYTF. CDR3 in DNA: TGTGCCAGCGGCGTAGGGCCAAAAGACTATGGCTACACCTTC. This chain joins TRBV9 and TRBJ1-2; D is ambiguous. The CDR3 is 14 amino acids. Germline loops: CDR1 SGDLS, CDR2 YYNGEE.

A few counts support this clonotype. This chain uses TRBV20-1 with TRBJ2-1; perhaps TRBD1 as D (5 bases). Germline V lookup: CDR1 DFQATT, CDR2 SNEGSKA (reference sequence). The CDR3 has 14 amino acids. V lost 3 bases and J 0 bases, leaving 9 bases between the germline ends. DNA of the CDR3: TGCAGTGCTAGTCCAGGGATCTCCTACAATGAGCAGTTCTTC. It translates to CSASPGISYNEQFF.

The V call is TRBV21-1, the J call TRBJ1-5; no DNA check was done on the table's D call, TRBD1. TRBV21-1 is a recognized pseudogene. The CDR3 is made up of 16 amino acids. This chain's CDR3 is CASSKAFDRGNQPQHF. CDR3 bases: TGTGCCAGCAGCAAAGCCTTCGACAGGGGTAATCAGCCCCAGCATTTT.

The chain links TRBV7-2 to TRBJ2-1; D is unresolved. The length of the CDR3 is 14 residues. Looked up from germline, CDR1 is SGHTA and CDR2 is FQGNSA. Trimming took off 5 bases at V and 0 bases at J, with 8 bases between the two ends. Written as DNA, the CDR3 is TGTGCCAGCAGCCCCCCAGCCTCCTACAATGAGCAGTTCTTC. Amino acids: CASSPPASYNEQFF.

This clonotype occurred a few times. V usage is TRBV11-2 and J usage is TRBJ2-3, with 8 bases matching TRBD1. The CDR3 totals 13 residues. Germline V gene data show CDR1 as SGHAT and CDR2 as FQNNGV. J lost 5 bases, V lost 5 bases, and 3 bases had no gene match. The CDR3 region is CASSDDRGDTQYF. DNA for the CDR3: TGTGCCAGCAGCGACGACAGGGGAGATACGCAGTATTTT. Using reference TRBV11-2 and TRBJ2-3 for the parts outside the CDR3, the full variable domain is EAGVAQSPRYKIIEKRQSVAFWCNPISGHATLYWYQQILGQGPKLLIQFQNNGVVDDSQLPKDRFSAERLKGVDSTLKIQPAKLEDSAVYLCASSDDRGDTQYFGPGTRLTVL.

The CDR3 is CASSPIASAGANVLTF. CDR3 bases: TGTGCCAGCTCACCGATTGCTTCGGCGGGGGCCAACGTCCTGACTTTC. The V gene is TRBV18, the J gene TRBJ2-6; no firm D call. Germline V gene sequence: CDR1 KGHSH, CDR2 LQKENI. The CDR3 loop spans 16 amino acids. V gave up 3 bases and J gave up 4 bases, with 13 bases separating them.

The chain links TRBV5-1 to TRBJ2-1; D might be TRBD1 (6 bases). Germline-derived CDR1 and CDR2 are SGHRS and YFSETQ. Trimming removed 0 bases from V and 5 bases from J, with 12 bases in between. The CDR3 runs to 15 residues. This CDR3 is CASSLAGAIDNEQFF. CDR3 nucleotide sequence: TGCGCCAGCAGCTTGGCAGGGGCGATAGACAATGAGCAGTTCTTC. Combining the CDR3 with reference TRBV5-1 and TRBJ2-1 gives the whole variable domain KAGVTQTPRYLIKTRGQQVTLSCSPISGHRSVSWYQQTPGQGLQFLFEYFSETQRNKGNFPGRFSGRQFSNSRSEMNVSTLELGDSALYLCASSLAGAIDNEQFFGPGTRLTVL.

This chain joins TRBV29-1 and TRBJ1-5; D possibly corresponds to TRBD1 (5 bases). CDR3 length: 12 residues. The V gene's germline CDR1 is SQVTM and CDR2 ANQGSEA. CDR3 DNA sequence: TGCGGTGATAGACAGTCCAATCAGCCCCAGCATTTT. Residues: CGDRQSNQPQHF.

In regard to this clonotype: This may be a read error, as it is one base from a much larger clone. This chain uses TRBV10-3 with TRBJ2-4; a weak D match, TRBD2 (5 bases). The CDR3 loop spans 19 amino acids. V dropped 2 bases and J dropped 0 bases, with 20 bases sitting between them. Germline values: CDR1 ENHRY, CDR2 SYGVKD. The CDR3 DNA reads TGTGCCATCAGTGAGCCCCAACTAGGAAGTGACCTAGCCAAAAACATTCAGTACTTC. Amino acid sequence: CAISEPQLGSDLAKNIQYF.